Below are 25 T cell receptor beta chains sequenced from a single sample in a study of T cell repertoires in cytomegalovirus infection. A single record per CDR3 protein comes from TCRdb applying MiXCR to the reads. Among about 700,000 distinct CDR3 sequences listed, approximately 33% were seen once. No cognate antigen is known for these TCRs. The sample was cultured PBMCs, taken from culture after CMV antigen stimulation. The receptors originated from a human donor in good health (CMV status not recorded). Some clones in this sample may be carry-over from other donors' samples.

This clonotype was picked up one time. The chain has TRBV5-4 and TRBJ1-1, with D tentatively TRBD1 (6 bases). The germline V gene encodes CDR1 SGHNT and CDR2 YYREEE (reference sequence). The CDR3 runs 14 residues. The V gene lost 2 bases and the J gene lost 3 bases, with 11 bases spanning the gap. The DNA of the CDR3 is TGTGCCAGCAGCTTACGGGACACGCACACTGAAGCTTTCTTT. The encoded protein is CASSLRDTHTEAFF.

The CDR3: CASSSLGGDHEKLFF. The CDR3 nucleotides read TGTGCCAGCAGCTCACTTGGGGGCGACCATGAAAAACTGTTTTTT. The chain employs TRBV6-5 and TRBJ1-4; D possibly corresponds to TRBD1 (6 bases). Germline CDR1 and CDR2: MNHEY and SVGAGI. Trimming took off 6 bases at V and 6 bases at J, with 17 bases between the two ends. This CDR3 is built from 15 residues.

The J gene is TRBJ2-7, the V gene TRBV2; 7 bases map to TRBD2. The CDR3 contains 16 residues. In germline, CDR1 is SNHLY, CDR2 FYNNEI. J gave up 3 bases and V 6 bases, and 14 bases lay outside the gene matches. The CDR3 coding sequence is TGTGCCAGCAGACCGCCCACTGGCGGGAGAGGCTACGAGCAGTACTTC. Protein sequence: CASRPPTGGRGYEQYF.

This chain links TRBV2 with TRBJ2-7; D is undetermined. The CDR3 is 14 residues long. Trimming left V 4 bases short and J 0 bases short, with 10 bases between. CDR1 and CDR2 (germline): SNHLY, FYNNEI. CDR3 nucleotide sequence: TGTGCCAGCAGTGTTCGGTCTGACTCCTACGAGCAGTACTTC. Amino acids: CASSVRSDSYEQYF.

This clonotype was observed once. The chain employs TRBV6-2 or TRBV6-3 and TRBJ2-3, with 7 bases aligning to TRBD2. This CDR3 is built from 12 residues. CDR1 and CDR2 (germline): MNHEY, SVGEGT. The junction had 5 bases not matched to a gene; V was cut back by 7 bases and J by 7 bases. This CDR3 is CASTLGGYTQYF. The CDR3 DNA reads as TGTGCCAGCACCCTCGGGGGGTATACGCAGTATTTT.

In its sample, this clonotype was seen a few times. J is TRBJ2-5 and V is TRBV6-1, with unresolved D. CDR1 and CDR2 (germline): MNHNS, SASEGT. This CDR3 region has 14 residues. Trimming took off 3 bases at V and 5 bases at J, with 13 bases between the two ends. In DNA form, the CDR3 reads TGTGCCAGCAGTGACTTGGGCATTGGGGAGACCCAGTACTTC. Translating it yields CASSDLGIGETQYF.

This clonotype was seen a few times. This CDR3 is CASTSAGEGTYEQYF. CDR3 coding DNA: TGTGCCAGCACCTCCGCGGGAGAGGGTACCTACGAGCAGTACTTC. This rearrangement joins TRBV28 to TRBJ2-7; the match to TRBD2 covers 7 bases. CDR1 and CDR2 (germline): MDHEN, SYDVKM. With V trimmed by 7 bases and J by 2 bases, 11 bases remained unmatched. This CDR3 comprises 15 residues.

This clonotype has more than one count but fewer than ten. The rearrangement joins TRBV20-1 to TRBJ2-5; 11 bases are a match to TRBD1. V shed 5 bases, J shed 0 bases, and the junction held 5 bases outside the gene matches. From germline, CDR1 is DFQATT and CDR2 SNEGSKA (reference sequence). The CDR3 spans 15 residues. The CDR3 sequence is CSALGQGANQETQYF. The CDR3 DNA is TGCAGTGCTCTTGGACAGGGGGCGAACCAAGAGACCCAGTACTTC.

This clonotype has more than one count but fewer than ten. V is TRBV20-1 and J is TRBJ2-5; perhaps D is TRBD1 or TRBD2 (5 bases each). V shed 1 base and J shed 2 bases, with 14 bases lying between them. CDR3 length: 15 amino acids. Germline V gene lookup returns CDR1 DFQATT and CDR2 SNEGSKA (reference sequence). The CDR3 DNA is TGCAGTGCTAGAGGTGTGGGGCCGGGGCAAGAGACCCAGTACTTC. As protein: CSARGVGPGQETQYF.

The chain couples TRBV7-2 to TRBJ2-1; the match to TRBD2 covers 12 bases. Germline V gene sequence: CDR1 SGHTA, CDR2 FQGNSA. The V gene end was trimmed by 5 bases and the J gene end by 7 bases; junction bases not matched to a gene: 9. The CDR3 spans 16 residues. The CDR3 here is CASSPGRTSGTNEQFF. DNA of the CDR3: TGTGCCAGCAGCCCCGGTCGGACTAGCGGGACTAATGAGCAGTTCTTC.

This clonotype was counted a few times. The gene calls are TRBV6-5 and TRBJ2-7, with TRBD1 as a possible D gene (5 bases). The CDR3 extends over 15 amino acids. The germline V gene encodes CDR1 MNHEY and CDR2 SVGAGI. Between the trimmed V and J ends, which lost 4 bases and 10 bases, there was a span of 23 bases. The CDR3 spells CASSLDGPAAGSQYF. In DNA form, the CDR3 reads TGTGCCAGCAGTTTAGACGGTCCCGCCGCAGGGTCTCAGTACTTC.

This chain uses TRBV20-1 with TRBJ2-7, with 7 bases aligning to TRBD2. V was clipped by 1 base and J by 4 bases; unmatched bases: 13. Germline assignment: CDR1 DFQATT and CDR2 SNEGSKA (reference sequence). This CDR3 has 16 residues. The CDR3 DNA reads as TGCAGTGCTAGAGGGGGGGGGGAAAGGTCCTTGTACGAGCAGTACTTC. Translated: CSARGGGERSLYEQYF.

In regard to this clonotype: One end of the junction fails to match germline, which may point to a read error. V usage is TRBV6-1 and J usage is TRBJ1-2; TRBD1 is a possible D gene (5 bases). The CDR3 sequence is 16 residues long. From germline, CDR1 is MNHNS and CDR2 SASEGT. DNA for the CDR3: TGTGCCAGCAGCAAAACGGCGGGGGGTGAATACTATGGCTTCACCTTC. Translating it yields CASSKTAGGEYYGFTF.

The CDR3 region has the DNA TGTGCCAGCAGCCCCAGGAGGGTGGGCAGGGAAGAGACCCAGTACTTC. This gives the protein CASSPRRVGREETQYF. The chain recombines TRBV7-6 with TRBJ2-5, with D maybe TRBD2 (6 bases). This CDR3 region has 16 residues. Trimming left V 5 bases short and J 3 bases short, with 19 bases between. Looked up from germline, CDR1 is SGHVS and CDR2 is FNYEAQ.

This clonotype appeared a few times. The V call is TRBV15, the J call TRBJ1-2, with 10 bases aligning to TRBD1. The V gene's germline CDR1 is LNHNV and CDR2 YYDKDF (reference sequence). The J segment lost 3 bases and the V segment lost 3 bases, leaving 10 bases of the junction unmatched. This CDR3 has 17 residues. The CDR3 sequence is CATSRLKSGTGDYGYTF. The CDR3 region has the DNA TGTGCCACCAGCAGGCTGAAATCCGGGACAGGGGACTATGGCTACACCTTC.

The chain joins TRBV9 to TRBJ2-1, with 9 bases aligning to TRBD2. This CDR3 has 19 amino acids. Trimming at V came to 5 bases and at J to 0 bases, leaving 15 bases not matched to a gene. CDR1 and CDR2 (germline): SGDLS, YYNGEE. The CDR3 DNA is TGTGCCAGCAGTCACCGGGGGCCTAGCGGGACCAGCTCCTACAATGAGCAGTTCTTC. It specifies CASSHRGPSGTSSYNEQFF.

This chain joins TRBV5-1 and TRBJ1-1; D perhaps matches TRBD1 (5 bases). The CDR3 is 16 residues long. V lost 0 bases and J lost 0, with 12 bases in between. CDR1 and CDR2 from the germline V gene are SGHRS and YFSETQ. CDR3 amino acids: CASSLGQTILNTEAFF. The CDR3 DNA reads as TGCGCCAGCAGCTTGGGACAGACTATCCTGAACACTGAAGCTTTCTTT.

At least ten counts were recorded for this clonotype. At one end the junction does not follow the germline gene, possibly because of a read error. The chain has TRBV7-2 and TRBJ1-5; D gene ambiguous. CDR3 length: 18 amino acids. Germline V gene data show CDR1 as SGHTA and CDR2 as FQGNSA. CDR3 amino acids: CASSLVGMGIYSNQPQHF. The CDR3 bases are TGTGCCAGCAGTTTAGTGGGGATGGGTATCTATAGCAATCAGCCCCAGCATTTT.

This clonotype has a count of ten or more. The rearrangement uses TRBV7-2 and TRBJ1-3; no definite D call. Per the germline V gene, CDR1 is SGHTA and CDR2 is FQGNSA. Trimming removed 5 bases at V and 7 bases at J, with 9 bases between. The CDR3 has 12 residues. Here the CDR3 DNA reads TGTGCCAGCAGCCCCTCCCGGAACACCATATATTTT. Protein product: CASSPSRNTIYF.

The rearrangement joins TRBV10-3 to TRBJ2-3; D gene unclear. V lost 8 bases and J 2 bases, leaving 5 bases between the germline ends. Germline V gene sequence: CDR1 ENHRY, CDR2 SYGVKD. The CDR3 totals 11 residues. The CDR3 is CAIGSTDTQYF. The CDR3 DNA sequence: TGTGCCATCGGATCCACAGATACGCAGTATTTT.

As to this clonotype: This sequence may be a read error, since a much larger clone differs from it by one base. V gene TRBV7-2 combines with J gene TRBJ2-5; D perhaps matches TRBD1 (8 bases). Deletions cut 9 bases from V and 9 bases from J, with 20 bases between. The CDR3 is 13 amino acids. Germline CDR1 reads SGHTA; CDR2 reads FQGNSA. CDR3 bases: TGTGCCAGTTCATGGACAGGGAGGGCGTCCCAGTACTTC. This translates into CASSWTGRASQYF.

This clonotype has a handful of counts. This chain connects TRBV5-4 to TRBJ1-2; perhaps TRBD1 as D (6 bases). The V end lost 4 bases, the J end lost 6 bases, and 16 bases lay between the germline ends. This CDR3 has 14 residues. Per the germline V gene, CDR1 is SGHNT and CDR2 is YYREEE (reference sequence). CDR3 loop: CASSKAGGPHGYTF. The CDR3 DNA reads as TGTGCCAGCAGCAAGGCGGGGGGCCCGCATGGCTACACCTTC.

This clonotype was detected a few times. The chain is built from TRBV7-6 and TRBJ2-1; 8 bases line up with TRBD1. Trimming cost V 5 bases and J 3 bases; bases outside gene matches: 9. The CDR3 runs to 16 residues. CDR1 and CDR2 (germline): SGHVS, FNYEAQ. The CDR3: CASSPQGVPGYNEQFF. The CDR3, as DNA: TGTGCCAGCAGCCCACAGGGGGTGCCGGGCTACAATGAGCAGTTCTTC.

The rearrangement uses TRBV4-1 and TRBJ1-1, with D possibly being TRBD1 (5 bases). CDR1 and CDR2 (germline): MGHRA, YSYEKL. V was clipped by 4 bases and J by 11 bases, with 20 bases between them. The CDR3 totals 14 residues. The CDR3 here is CASSRKAEGRDAFF. DNA of the CDR3: TGCGCCAGCAGCCGGAAGGCGGAGGGCAGGGATGCTTTCTTT.

This clonotype was detected only a few times. The chain employs TRBV5-1 and TRBJ2-7, with D possibly being TRBD1 (6 bases). The CDR3 has 16 amino acids. Trimming took off 4 bases at V and 5 bases at J, with 22 bases between the two ends. Germline values: CDR1 SGHRS, CDR2 YFSETQ. CDR3 region: CASSPDTGTNGDEQYF. CDR3 bases: TGCGCCAGCAGCCCAGATACCGGGACAAATGGCGACGAGCAGTACTTC.